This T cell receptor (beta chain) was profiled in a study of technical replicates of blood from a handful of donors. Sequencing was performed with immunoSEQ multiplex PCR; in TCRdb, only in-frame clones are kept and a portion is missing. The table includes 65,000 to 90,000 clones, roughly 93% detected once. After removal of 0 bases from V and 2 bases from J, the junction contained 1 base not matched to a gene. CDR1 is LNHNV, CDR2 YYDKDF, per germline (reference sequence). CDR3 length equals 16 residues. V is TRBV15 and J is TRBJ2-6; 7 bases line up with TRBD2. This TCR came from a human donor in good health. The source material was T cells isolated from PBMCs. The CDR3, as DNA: TGTGCCACCAGCAGAGAGGGGGGGGCTGGGGCCAACGTCCTGACTTTC. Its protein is CATSREGGAGANVLTF.